This T cell receptor (beta chain) originates from a study of identifying expanded T cells in peripheral blood. No infections or other immune events were documented during collection. TCRdb's table, derived via immunoSEQ multiplex PCR, lists solely in-frame clones and lacks some. The sample includes tens of thousands of clones, approximately 82% of them seen just once. The germline V gene has CDR1 SGHVS and CDR2 FQNEAQ. The CDR3 runs to 11 residues. Between the trimmed V and J ends, which lost 4 bases and 7 bases, there was a span of 7 bases. Sequenced: blood. The chain is built from TRBV7-8 and TRBJ2-5, with D unclear. This receptor was identified in a person between 18 and 69 years old in good health. CDR3 loop: CASSSVGTQYF. The CDR3 nucleotides read TGTGCCAGCAGCTCAGTCGGGACCCAGTACTTC.